Shown below are 7 T cell receptor beta chains from a single sample sequenced in a study of blood T cells in healthy people across ages. It was with a sample-barcoded 5' primer and a J-beta primer mix that a second PCR of roughly 7 to 12 cycles was run. MiXCR was run by TCRdb on the 5' RACE reads, yielding one entry per CDR3 protein. The sample has 1.5 million to 2 million distinct CDR3 sequences; approximately 28% are singletons. Sequenced material: blood. The receptors stem from a woman aged 25-40 years in good health.

V gene TRBV6-5 combines with J gene TRBJ1-4, with D uncertain. The CDR3 has 14 residues. The V end lost 0 bases, the J end lost 8 bases, and 10 bases lay between the germline ends. Germline V lookup: CDR1 MNHEY, CDR2 SVGAGI. The CDR3: CASSYSRGVEKLFF. The CDR3 region has the DNA TGTGCCAGCAGTTACTCCCGAGGTGTCGAAAAACTGTTTTTT.

The chain uses TRBV2 and TRBJ1-1; perhaps TRBD1 as D (5 bases). The V and J ends lost 0 bases and 1 base respectively, with 12 bases between them. Germline V lookup: CDR1 SNHLY, CDR2 FYNNEI. The CDR3 is made up of 16 amino acids. Written as DNA, the CDR3 is TGTGCCAGCAGTGAAGCAACGCGGGGCCCGAACACTGAAGCTTTCTTT. This encodes CASSEATRGPNTEAFF.

In its sample, this clonotype was seen a few times. The V gene is TRBV20-1, the J gene TRBJ2-5, with a weak D call TRBD1 (6 bases). The CDR3 loop spans 13 amino acids. V was cut by 4 bases and J by 6 bases, with 15 bases left in between. Per germline, CDR1 DFQATT and CDR2 SNEGSKA (reference sequence). The CDR3 reads CSATSWGRKTQYF. The CDR3 DNA is TGCAGTGCTACGTCCTGGGGGCGAAAGACCCAGTACTTC.

The chain joins TRBV29-1 to TRBJ1-2; tentatively, D is TRBD1 (5 bases). CDR1 is SQVTM and CDR2 is ANQGSEA in the germline V gene. Trimming removed 2 bases at V and 8 bases at J, with 21 bases between. This CDR3 has 15 residues. CDR3 sequence (DNA): TGCAGCGTTGAACGACCGCCTCAGGGACGGCGCGGCTACACCTTC. Residues: CSVERPPQGRRGYTF. The complete variable domain, with remaining parts taken from reference TRBV29-1 and TRBJ1-2, reads SAVISQKPSRDICQRGTSLTIQCQVDSQVTMMFWYRQQPGQSLTLIATANQGSEATYESGFVIDKFPISRPNLTFSTLTVSNMSPEDSSIYLCSVERPPQGRRGYTFGSGTRLTVV.

In this sample, this clonotype turned up a few times. The rearrangement uses TRBV29-1 and TRBJ2-4; no reliable D call. Per germline, CDR1 SQVTM and CDR2 ANQGSEA. CDR3 size: 12 residues. Trimming removed 1 base from V and 4 bases from J, with 5 bases in between. The CDR3 reads CSVEAGKNIQYF. The CDR3 region has the DNA TGCAGCGTTGAAGCTGGTAAAAACATTCAGTACTTC.

The V and J genes are TRBV7-2 and TRBJ2-1, with 8 bases that match TRBD2. Per germline, CDR1 SGHTA and CDR2 FQGNSA. The V and J ends lost 1 base and 8 bases, in that order; junction bases with no gene match: 7. There are 15 residues in the CDR3. The CDR3 reads CASSLVVAGWYEQFF. In nucleotides, the CDR3 is TGTGCCAGCAGCTTAGTGGTAGCGGGATGGTATGAGCAGTTCTTC.

Notes on this clonotype: The junction and the germline gene differ at one end; a read error may be behind it. The chain has TRBV12-3 or TRBV12-4 and TRBJ1-2, with D unresolved. The CDR3 runs to 15 residues. The CDR3 DNA follows: TGTGCCAGCAGTGCCAACTCCGGACGAAACTATGGCAACACCTTC. Its protein product is CASSANSGRNYGNTF.